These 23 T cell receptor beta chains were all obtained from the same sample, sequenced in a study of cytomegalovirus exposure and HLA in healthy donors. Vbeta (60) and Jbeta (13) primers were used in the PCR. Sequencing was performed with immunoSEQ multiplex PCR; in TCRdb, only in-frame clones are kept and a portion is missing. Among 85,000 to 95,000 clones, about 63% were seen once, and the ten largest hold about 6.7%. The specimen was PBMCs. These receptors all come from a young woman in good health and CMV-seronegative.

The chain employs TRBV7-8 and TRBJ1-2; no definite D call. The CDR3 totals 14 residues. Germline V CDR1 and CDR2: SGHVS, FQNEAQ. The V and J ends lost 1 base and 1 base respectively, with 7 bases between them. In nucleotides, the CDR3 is TGTGCCAGCAGCTTAGGGGAGAGTAACTATGGCTACACCTTC. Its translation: CASSLGESNYGYTF.

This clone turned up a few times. For the CDR3, the DNA is TGTGCCAGCAGTTCTGCCGGGACAGGGATCTACGAGCAGTACTTC. Residues: CASSSAGTGIYEQYF. The chain combines TRBV6-5 with TRBJ2-7, with 9 bases identical to TRBD1. The CDR3 extends over 15 amino acids. CDR1 and CDR2 (germline): MNHEY, SVGAGI. The J segment lost 3 bases and the V segment lost 4 bases, leaving 7 bases of the junction unmatched.

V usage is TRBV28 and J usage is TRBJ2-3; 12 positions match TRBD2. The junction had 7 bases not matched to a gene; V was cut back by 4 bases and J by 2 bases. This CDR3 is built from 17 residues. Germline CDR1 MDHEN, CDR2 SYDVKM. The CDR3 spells CASSSSSGRAFTDTQYF. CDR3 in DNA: TGTGCCAGCAGTTCTTCTAGCGGGAGGGCTTTCACAGATACGCAGTATTTT. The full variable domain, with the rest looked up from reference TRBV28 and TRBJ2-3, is DVKVTQSSRYLVKRTGEKVFLECVQDMDHENMFWYRQDPGLGLRLIYFSYDVKMKEKGDIPEGYSVSREKKERFSLILESASTNQTSMYLCASSSSSGRAFTDTQYFGPGTRLTVL.

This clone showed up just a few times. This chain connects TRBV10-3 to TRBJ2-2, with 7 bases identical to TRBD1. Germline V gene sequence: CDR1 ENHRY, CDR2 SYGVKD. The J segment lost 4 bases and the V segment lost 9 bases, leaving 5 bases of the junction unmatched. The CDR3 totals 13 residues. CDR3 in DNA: TGTGCCATACCGACAGGGCGCACCGGGGAGCTGTTTTTT. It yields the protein CAIPTGRTGELFF.

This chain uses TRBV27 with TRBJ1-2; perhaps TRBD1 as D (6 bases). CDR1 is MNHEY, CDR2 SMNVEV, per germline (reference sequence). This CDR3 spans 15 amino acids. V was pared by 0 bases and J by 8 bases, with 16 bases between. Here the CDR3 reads CASSLSMGASRGYTF. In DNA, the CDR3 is TGTGCCAGCAGTTTATCTATGGGGGCAAGCCGGGGCTACACCTTC.

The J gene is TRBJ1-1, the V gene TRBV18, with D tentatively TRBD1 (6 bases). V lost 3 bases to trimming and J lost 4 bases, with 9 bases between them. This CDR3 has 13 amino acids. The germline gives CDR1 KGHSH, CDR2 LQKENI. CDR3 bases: TGTGCCAGCTCACCTCAGGGGAGCACTGAAGCTTTCTTT. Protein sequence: CASSPQGSTEAFF.

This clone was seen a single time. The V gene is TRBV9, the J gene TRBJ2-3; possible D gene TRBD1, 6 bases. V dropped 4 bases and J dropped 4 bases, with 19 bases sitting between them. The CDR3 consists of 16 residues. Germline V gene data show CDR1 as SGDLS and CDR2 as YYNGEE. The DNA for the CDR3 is TGTGCCAGCAGCTCATGGCGAGTAACAGGGTCAGATACGCAGTATTTT. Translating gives CASSSWRVTGSDTQYF.

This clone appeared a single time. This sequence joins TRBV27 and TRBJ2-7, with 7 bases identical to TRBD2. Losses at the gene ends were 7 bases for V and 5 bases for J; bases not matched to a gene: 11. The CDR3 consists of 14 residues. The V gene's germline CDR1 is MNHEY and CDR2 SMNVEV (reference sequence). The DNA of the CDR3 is TGTGCCAGCAAACCCTTGGGAGGGACCCACGAGCAGTACTTC. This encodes CASKPLGGTHEQYF.

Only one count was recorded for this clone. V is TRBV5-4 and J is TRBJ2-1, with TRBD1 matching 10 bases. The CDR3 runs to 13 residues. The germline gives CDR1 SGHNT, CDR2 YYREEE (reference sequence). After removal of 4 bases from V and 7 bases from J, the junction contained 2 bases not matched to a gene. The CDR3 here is CASSKDRGNEQFF. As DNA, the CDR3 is TGTGCCAGCAGCAAGGACAGGGGGAATGAGCAGTTCTTC.

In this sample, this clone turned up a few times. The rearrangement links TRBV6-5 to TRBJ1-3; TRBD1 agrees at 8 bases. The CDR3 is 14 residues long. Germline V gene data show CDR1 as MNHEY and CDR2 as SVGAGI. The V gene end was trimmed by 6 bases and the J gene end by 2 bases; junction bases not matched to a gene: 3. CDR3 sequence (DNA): TGTGCCAGCAGATTGACAGGGGCTGGAAACACCATATATTTT. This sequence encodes CASRLTGAGNTIYF.

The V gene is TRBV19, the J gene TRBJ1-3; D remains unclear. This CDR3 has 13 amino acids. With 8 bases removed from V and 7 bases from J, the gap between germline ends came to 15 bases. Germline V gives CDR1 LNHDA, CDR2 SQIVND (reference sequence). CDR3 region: CASRRRLANTIYF. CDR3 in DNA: TGTGCCAGTCGCCGGCGGCTCGCCAACACCATATATTTT. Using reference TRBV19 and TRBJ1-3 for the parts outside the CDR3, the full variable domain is DGGITQSPKYLFRKEGQNVTLSCEQNLNHDAMYWYRQDPGQGLRLIYYSQIVNDFQKGDIAEGYSVSREKKESFPLTVTSAQKNPTAFYLCASRRRLANTIYFGEGSWLTVV.

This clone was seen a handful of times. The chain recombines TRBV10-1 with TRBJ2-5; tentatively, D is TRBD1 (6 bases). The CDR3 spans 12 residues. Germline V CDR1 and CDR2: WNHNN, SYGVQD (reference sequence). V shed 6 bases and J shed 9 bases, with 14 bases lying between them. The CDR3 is CASRNRPGAQYF. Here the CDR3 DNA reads TGCGCCAGCAGAAACCGCCCAGGGGCCCAGTACTTC.

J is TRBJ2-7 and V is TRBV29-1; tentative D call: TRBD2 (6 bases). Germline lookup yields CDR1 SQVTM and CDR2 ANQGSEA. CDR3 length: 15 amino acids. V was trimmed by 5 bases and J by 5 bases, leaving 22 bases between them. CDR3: CSVRGTQGPGDEQYF. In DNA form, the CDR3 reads TGCAGCGTTCGGGGGACCCAGGGTCCCGGCGACGAGCAGTACTTC.

The CDR3 nucleotides read TGTGCCAGCAGTGCCATACCGGGTTATGGAAACACCATATATTTT. It is translated as CASSAIPGYGNTIYF. This rearrangement joins TRBV6-1 to TRBJ1-3; D remains ambiguous. The germline V and J ends were trimmed by 4 bases and 3 bases, with 13 bases remaining between them. There are 15 residues in the CDR3. Germline-derived CDR1 and CDR2 are MNHNS and SASEGT.

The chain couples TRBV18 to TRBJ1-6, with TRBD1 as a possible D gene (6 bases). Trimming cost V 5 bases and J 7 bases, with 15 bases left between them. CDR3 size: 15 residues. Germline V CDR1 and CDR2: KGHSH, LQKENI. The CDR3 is CASSALGQSNSPLHF. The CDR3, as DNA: TGTGCCAGCTCAGCCCTCGGACAGTCAAATTCACCCCTCCACTTT. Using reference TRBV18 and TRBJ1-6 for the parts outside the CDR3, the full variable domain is NAGVMQNPRHLVRRRGQEARLRCSPMKGHSHVYWYRQLPEEGLKFMVYLQKENIIDESGMPKERFSAEFPKEGPSILRIQQVVRGDSAAYFCASSALGQSNSPLHFGNGTRLTVT.

The chain's CDR3 is CASSPGQGAGYTF. In DNA form, the CDR3 reads TGTGCCAGCAGCCCGGGACAGGGTGCTGGCTACACCTTC. The chain links TRBV7-9 to TRBJ1-2, with 9 bases aligning to TRBD1. Germline V gene lookup returns CDR1 SEHNR and CDR2 FQNEAQ (reference sequence). The trim removed 5 bases at V and 7 bases at J, leaving 5 bases unmatched. This CDR3 region has 13 residues.

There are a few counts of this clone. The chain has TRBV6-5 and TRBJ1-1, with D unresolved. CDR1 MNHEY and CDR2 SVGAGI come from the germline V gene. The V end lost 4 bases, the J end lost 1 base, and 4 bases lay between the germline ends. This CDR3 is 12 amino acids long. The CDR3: CASSWANTEAFF. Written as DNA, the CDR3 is TGTGCCAGCAGTTGGGCGAACACTGAAGCTTTCTTT.

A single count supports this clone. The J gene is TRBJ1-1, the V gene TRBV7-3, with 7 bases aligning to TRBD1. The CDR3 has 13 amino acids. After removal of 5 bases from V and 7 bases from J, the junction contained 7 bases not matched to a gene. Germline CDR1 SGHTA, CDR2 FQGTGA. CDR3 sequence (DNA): TGTGCCAGCAGCCGTACAGGGGAGGTTGAAGCTTTCTTT. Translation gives CASSRTGEVEAFF. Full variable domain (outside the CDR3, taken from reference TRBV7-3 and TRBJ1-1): GAGVSQTPSNKVTEKGKYVELRCDPISGHTALYWYRQSLGQGPEFLIYFQGTGAADDSGLPNDRFFAVRPEGSVSTLKIQRTERGDSAVYLCASSRTGEVEAFFGQGTRLTVV.

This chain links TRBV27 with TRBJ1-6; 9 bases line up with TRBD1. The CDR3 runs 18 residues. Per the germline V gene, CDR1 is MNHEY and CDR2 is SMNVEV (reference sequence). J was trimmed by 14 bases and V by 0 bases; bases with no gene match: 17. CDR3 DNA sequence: TGTGCCAGCAGTTTATCGATCGGGGGGACAGGGACCCTCGGGGCCCTCCACTTT. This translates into CASSLSIGGTGTLGALHF.

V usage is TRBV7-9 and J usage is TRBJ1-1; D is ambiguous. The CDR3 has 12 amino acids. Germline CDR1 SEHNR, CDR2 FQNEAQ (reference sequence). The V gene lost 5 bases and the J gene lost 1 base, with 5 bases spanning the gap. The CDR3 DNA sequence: TGTGCCAGCAGCCCCTGGAACACTGAAGCTTTCTTT. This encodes CASSPWNTEAFF. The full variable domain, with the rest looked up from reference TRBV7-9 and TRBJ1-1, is DTGVSQNPRHKITKRGQNVTFRCDPISEHNRLYWYRQTLGQGPEFLTYFQNEAQLEKSRLLSDRFSAERPKGSFSTLEIQRTEQGDSAMYLCASSPWNTEAFFGQGTRLTVV.

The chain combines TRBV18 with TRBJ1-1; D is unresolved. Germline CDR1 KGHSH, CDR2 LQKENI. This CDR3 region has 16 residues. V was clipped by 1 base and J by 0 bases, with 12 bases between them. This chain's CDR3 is CASSPLVSSMNTEAFF. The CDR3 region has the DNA TGTGCCAGCTCACCACTTGTTAGCAGCATGAACACTGAAGCTTTCTTT.

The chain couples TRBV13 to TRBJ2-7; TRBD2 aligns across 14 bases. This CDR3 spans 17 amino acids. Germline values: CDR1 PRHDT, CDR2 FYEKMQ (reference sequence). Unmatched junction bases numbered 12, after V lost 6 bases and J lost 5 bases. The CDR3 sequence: CASSPRTSGGLKNEQYF. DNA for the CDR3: TGTGCCAGCAGTCCTCGGACTAGCGGGGGGTTAAAGAACGAGCAGTACTTC.

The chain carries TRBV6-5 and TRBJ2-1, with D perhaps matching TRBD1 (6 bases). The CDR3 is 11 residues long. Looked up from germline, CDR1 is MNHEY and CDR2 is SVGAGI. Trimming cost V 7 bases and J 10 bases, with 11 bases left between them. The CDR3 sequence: CASKQGQEQFF. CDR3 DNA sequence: TGTGCCAGCAAGCAGGGGCAGGAGCAGTTCTTC.